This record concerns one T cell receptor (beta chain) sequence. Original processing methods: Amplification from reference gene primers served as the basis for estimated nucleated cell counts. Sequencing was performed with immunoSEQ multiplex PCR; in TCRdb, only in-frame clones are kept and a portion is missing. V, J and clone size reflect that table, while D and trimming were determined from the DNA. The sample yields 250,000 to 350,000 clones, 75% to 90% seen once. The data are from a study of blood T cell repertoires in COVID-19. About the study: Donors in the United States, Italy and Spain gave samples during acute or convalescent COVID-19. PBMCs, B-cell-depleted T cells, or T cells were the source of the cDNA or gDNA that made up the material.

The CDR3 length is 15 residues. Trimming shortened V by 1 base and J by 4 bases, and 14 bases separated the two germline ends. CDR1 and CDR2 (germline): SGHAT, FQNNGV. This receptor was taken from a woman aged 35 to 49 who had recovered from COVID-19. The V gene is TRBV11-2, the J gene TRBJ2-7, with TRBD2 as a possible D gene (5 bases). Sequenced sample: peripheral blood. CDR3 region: CASSLAGRGTYEQYF. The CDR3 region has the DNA TGTGCCAGCAGCTTAGCGGGTCGGGGAACTTACGAGCAGTACTTC.